Sequencing of this TCR beta chain was carried out in a study of blood T cell repertoires in COVID-19 (dated by TCRdb to about 2020). Broadly, across the study: Samples covering the acute and convalescent phases of COVID-19 were provided by collaborators in the United States, Italy and Spain. The material from the prospective study consisted of cDNA or gDNA derived from T cells, B-cell-depleted T cells, or PBMCs. Subjects who had been exposed to COVID-19, were actively infected with it, or had recovered from it provided the deeply sampled blood TCRbeta repertoires that made up the dataset. The repertoires were released in a freely available public database meant as a resource for research on the immune response to SARS-CoV-2. The samples were drawn from two sources: the first 160 participants of the ongoing ImmuneRACE study, and approximately 1,300 subjects contributed by 6 global collaborators. Nearly every sample came with metadata listing a de-identified subject ID, COVID-19 status, age in years and sex. Where available, HLA class I and class II types were taken from metadata supplied by the sample provider and were not determined by assay-based typing. Overall results and qualifications from the work: How much clinical and demographic metadata was included differed by source and by participant, and the metadata was provided uncurated.

At one collaborating source in Seattle, patients were enrolled during active infection and were followed longitudinally through the course of disease. Collaborating institutions collected whole blood in K2EDTA tubes following their own protocols. For TCRbeta analysis, collaborators shipped samples as frozen whole blood, isolated PBMCs, or DNA extracted from either of those sample types. As to this clone: Its antigen is currently not known. Nothing much larger sits one base from this clone, and base qualities are not available.

TCRbeta CDR3 regions were amplified from genomic DNA by means of the immunoSEQ Assay, a bias-controlled multiplex PCR. The paper's processing steps were these. Nucleated cell counts per sample were estimated from amplification of reference gene primers within the assay. To quantify the absolute abundance of each unique TCRbeta CDR3 rearrangement, sequence reads were collapsed and filtered. For each sample, productive Simpson clonality was calculated by taking the square root of Simpson's diversity index across productive rearrangements. Drawn from immuneACCESS, this table holds only the in-frame rearrangements with V and J called that TCRdb kept. Clones are partly lost; checked studies trace under half to an unresolved V gene and leave the rest unexplained. The DNA was the basis for D and trimming; V, J and clone size are from that table. The sample yields 200,000 to 250,000 clones; more than 85% were counted once. Together, the top ten hold 10% to 13% of the sample.

Sequencing was performed on peripheral blood. This TCR was recovered from a woman in her forties or fifties with COVID-19, enrolled during active disease.

The CDR3 protein sequence reads: CASSVDPDSYEQYF. The DNA is as follows: TGTGCCAGCAGCGTAGATCCAGACTCCTACGAGCAGTACTTC. The chain employs TRBV9 and TRBJ2-7, with the D gene too uncertain to name. CDR1 SGDLS and CDR2 YYNGEE were looked up in the germline V gene. The junction shows trimming of 0 bases on V and 0 bases on J, plus 7 bases between the germline ends. From cysteine to phenylalanine, the CDR3 is 14 amino acids long. Only the CDR3 portion is preserved as DNA: 42 bases, with reading frame beginning at the first base.